One and the same sample provided the 13 T cell receptor beta chains below, sequenced in a study of beta chain features in type 1 diabetes. Expressed TCRB transcripts were sequenced because the isolated RNA had all been reverse transcribed beforehand. Sequenced by immunoSEQ multiplex PCR; TCRdb stores in-frame clones only, minus some. Here the sample spans 900,000 or so clones, roughly a sixth being singletons. The sequencing sample was made of naive CD4+ T cells from blood. The receptors shown here come from a woman between 18 and 29 years old in good health.

This clone showed up just a few times. The J gene is TRBJ2-1, the V gene TRBV25-1; a possible D gene is TRBD2 (5 bases). Germline V gene sequence: CDR1 MGHDK, CDR2 SYGVNS. This CDR3 region has 14 residues. The germline V and J ends were trimmed by 4 bases and 7 bases, with 14 bases remaining between them. The DNA of the CDR3 is TGTGCCAGCAGTGTTTCAGGAGGAGGAAATGAGCAGTTCTTC. It codes for CASSVSGGGNEQFF.

The chain recombines TRBV5-4 with TRBJ2-5; TRBD2 might be the D (5 bases). With 4 bases removed from V and 5 bases from J, the gap between germline ends came to 18 bases. CDR1 is SGHNT and CDR2 is YYREEE in the germline V gene (reference sequence). This CDR3 region has 15 residues. The CDR3: CASSPGLSRQETQYF. For the CDR3, the DNA is TGTGCCAGCAGCCCTGGACTCTCCCGTCAGGAGACCCAGTACTTC.

This clone showed up just a few times. This sequence joins TRBV28 and TRBJ2-3, with D unclear. The CDR3 consists of 14 residues. Germline CDR1 MDHEN, CDR2 SYDVKM. Trimming took off 4 bases at V and 6 bases at J, with 14 bases between the two ends. CDR3 sequence reads: CASSSPPIRDTQYF. In DNA form, the CDR3 reads TGTGCCAGCAGTTCCCCCCCCATTAGGGATACGCAGTATTTT.

The chain combines TRBV7-9 with TRBJ1-1, with D maybe TRBD1 (5 bases). V was pared by 3 bases and J by 2 bases, with 16 bases between. Germline V gives CDR1 SEHNR, CDR2 FQNEAQ (reference sequence). The CDR3 consists of 16 residues. CDR3 coding DNA: TGTGCCAGCAGCTTCCTTGGTGGTGGACAAAACACTGAAGCTTTCTTT. Translated: CASSFLGGGQNTEAFF.

The genes are TRBV5-1 and TRBJ1-2; D gene ambiguous. V was pared by 4 bases and J by 6 bases, with 34 bases between. The germline gives CDR1 SGHRS, CDR2 YFSETQ. There are 20 residues in the CDR3. This chain's CDR3 is CASSTTGSQKTLVSYDGYTF. CDR3 DNA: TGCGCCAGCAGCACGACGGGGAGTCAGAAGACCCTAGTTTCGTATGATGGCTACACCTTC.

The chain is built from TRBV5-1 and TRBJ1-2; D unresolved. V gave up 0 bases and J gave up 4 bases, with 13 bases separating them. CDR1 SGHRS and CDR2 YFSETQ come from the germline V gene. CDR3 length: 15 amino acids. The CDR3, as DNA: TGCGCCAGCAGCTTGGTTCTTGGTGGGTCCTATGGCTACACCTTC. This gives the protein CASSLVLGGSYGYTF.

The V gene is TRBV15, the J gene TRBJ2-7, with D tentatively TRBD2 (6 bases). This CDR3 has 13 amino acids. V was pared by 5 bases and J by 6 bases, with 14 bases between. Germline V gene lookup returns CDR1 LNHNV and CDR2 YYDKDF (reference sequence). The CDR3 DNA follows: TGTGCCACCAGCGGAGGGGTTGTGGGCGAGCAGTACTTC. Translation: CATSGGVVGEQYF.

V is TRBV7-9 and J is TRBJ1-1, with a weak D call TRBD1 (6 bases). Trimming took off 5 bases at V and 4 bases at J, with 14 bases between the two ends. The CDR3 is made up of 14 amino acids. Looked up from germline, CDR1 is SEHNR and CDR2 is FQNEAQ (reference sequence). The CDR3, as DNA: TGTGCCAGCAGCCCAAGGGACACTACCACTGAAGCTTTCTTT. Encoded protein: CASSPRDTTTEAFF. Variable domain in full (rest from reference TRBV7-9 and TRBJ1-1): DTGVSQNPRHKITKRGQNVTFRCDPISEHNRLYWYRQTLGQGPEFLTYFQNEAQLEKSRLLSDRFSAERPKGSFSTLEIQRTEQGDSAMYLCASSPRDTTTEAFFGQGTRLTVV.

This clone occurred a few times. The J gene is TRBJ2-2, the V gene TRBV4-3; no clear D. Looked up from germline, CDR1 is LGHNA and CDR2 is YSLEER. CDR3 length: 14 amino acids. Trimming left V 3 bases short and J 1 base short, with 6 bases between. The CDR3 is CASSHHRNTGELFF. In DNA, the CDR3 is TGCGCCAGCAGCCACCACAGGAACACCGGGGAGCTGTTTTTT.

The rearrangement links TRBV28 to TRBJ1-2; D unresolved. The CDR3 runs to 14 residues. Trimming took 3 bases from V and 3 from J, leaving 11 bases between them. Germline loops: CDR1 MDHEN, CDR2 SYDVKM. CDR3 amino acids: CASSLQSFYYGYTF. In nucleotides, the CDR3 is TGTGCCAGCAGTTTGCAGAGCTTTTACTATGGCTACACCTTC.

The gene calls are TRBV10-3 and TRBJ1-1, with 9 positions matching TRBD1. CDR1 ENHRY and CDR2 SYGVKD come from the germline V gene. This CDR3 contains 18 residues. V shed 9 bases and J 1 base; nucleotides not matched to a gene: 18. The CDR3 sequence is CAISGNGQGRPQNTEAFF. CDR3 coding DNA: TGTGCCATTTCGGGAAACGGACAGGGGAGGCCCCAGAACACTGAAGCTTTCTTT.

This clone came up a few times. This chain uses TRBV10-3 with TRBJ2-7, with D possibly matching TRBD1 (5 bases). CDR1 ENHRY and CDR2 SYGVKD come from the germline V gene. The CDR3 extends over 14 amino acids. Trimming took off 4 bases at V and 0 bases at J, with 10 bases between the two ends. The CDR3 reads CAISATASSYEQYF. CDR3 coding DNA: TGTGCCATCAGTGCGACAGCTAGCTCCTACGAGCAGTACTTC.

To note about this clone: Possible read error: a much larger clone is one base away. The CDR3 region is CASSWDRNTEAFF. The CDR3 DNA follows: TGTGCCAGCAGCTGGGACAGGAACACTGAAGCTTTCTTT. This chain joins TRBV5-4 and TRBJ1-1, with 7 nucleotides matching TRBD1. Trimming cost V 3 bases and J 1 base; bases outside gene matches: 0. The CDR3 loop spans 13 amino acids. Germline lookup yields CDR1 SGHNT and CDR2 YYREEE (reference sequence).